This TCR beta chain derives from a study of shared clonotypes between healthy human individuals. The test was conducted at deep level. The protocol was immunoSEQ multiplex PCR, while the TCRdb copy is restricted to in-frame clones and leaves out a portion. The top ten clones hold around 1.1% of a sample with over 2 million clones, about 95% of them seen once. Germline V gene sequence: CDR1 MNHEY, CDR2 SMNVEV (reference sequence). CDR3 length: 14 amino acids. Deletions cut 6 bases from V and 4 bases from J, with 13 bases between. The naive CD8 fraction comprised CD45RO-negative cells positively selected for CCR7 and excluded terminally differentiated effector memory CD45RA+ cells. All donors qualified as healthy HIV-negative adults and had experienced no recent acute infections or vaccinations.

The sequencing sample was made of naive CD8+ T cells sorted from blood. J is TRBJ2-1 and V is TRBV27, with D perhaps matching TRBD1 or TRBD2 (5 bases each). The TCR was taken from a man younger than 30 in good health. The CDR3 spells CASSTSWGYNEQFF. The DNA for the CDR3 is TGTGCCAGCAGCACCTCCTGGGGGTACAATGAGCAGTTCTTC.